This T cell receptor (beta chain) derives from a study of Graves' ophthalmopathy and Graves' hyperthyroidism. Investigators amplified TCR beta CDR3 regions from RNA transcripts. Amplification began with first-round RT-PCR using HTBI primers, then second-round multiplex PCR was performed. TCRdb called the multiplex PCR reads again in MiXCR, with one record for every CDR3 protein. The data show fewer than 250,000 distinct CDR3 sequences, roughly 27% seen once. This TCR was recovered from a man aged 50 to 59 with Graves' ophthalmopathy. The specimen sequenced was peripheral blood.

The CDR3 region is CATSGRKYSNQPQHF. CDR3 DNA: TGTGCCACCAGCGGCAGAAAATATAGCAATCAGCCCCAGCATTTT. The chain joins TRBV15 to TRBJ1-5; D is undetermined. CDR1 is LNHNV, CDR2 YYDKDF, per germline (reference sequence). The V and J ends lost 5 bases and 0 bases respectively, with 11 bases between them. CDR3 length equals 15 residues.